Included here is one T cell receptor (beta chain) sequence, with context. Its matching antigen is unknown. A sample-barcoded 5' primer and a J-beta primer mix were used in a second PCR of about 6 to 12 cycles. MiXCR, applied by TCRdb to the 5' RACE reads, yields one record per CDR3 protein. This table has 790,000 or so distinct CDR3 sequences, 56% appearing once. This record comes from a study of blood T cells in healthy people across ages. Study at large: Template-switching capture recovered about one barcoded beta molecule per two T cells.

The CDR3 totals 15 residues. Germline V CDR1 and CDR2: SQVTM, ANQGSEA. The V and J ends lost 1 base and 7 bases respectively, with 20 bases between them. Study results and caveats: With age, beta diversity per million T cells declined roughly linearly, significantly by approximately 41.

What was sequenced was blood. This chain links TRBV29-1 with TRBJ2-7; maybe TRBD2 (6 bases). The receptor comes from a middle-aged man in good health. CDR3 region: CSVEGALASYNEQYF. DNA for the CDR3: TGCAGCGTTGAAGGGGCCCTAGCGAGTTACAATGAGCAGTACTTC.